Included here is one T cell receptor (beta chain) sequence, with context. Its cognate antigen has yet to be identified. Base qualities are not at hand, and no much larger clone is one base apart. The entry originates in a study of cytotoxic CD8 clonotypes in ibrutinib-treated CLL (dated by TCRdb to the early 2020s). Study-level background: The cohort included some 14 treatment-naive and eleven to twelve relapsed/refractory patients; under 18 were IGHV unmutated. Responses were partial in 24 patients and complete in 2; after median around 72 months follow-up, around 15 stayed in remission and roughly twelve progressed. The response samples were drawn at a median of roughly eleven months into treatment, with a range of roughly 6 to 36 months. Samples averaged roughly 280,000 productive templates and more than 85,000 productive rearrangements. Of the 86 participants in the trial, 26 had longitudinal samples available. Cryopreserved peripheral blood mononuclear cells were obtained before treatment, at response, and at either sustained remission or disease progression. Patients were still on ibrutinib when every remission and progressive disease sample was collected.

The meaning of the sample's time point label: roughly 23 months on ibrutinib. For TCR beta library preparation, roughly 2 micrograms of genomic DNA were extracted from the cryopreserved PBMCs. Longitudinal blood samples from CLL patients on ibrutinib monotherapy were analyzed using high-throughput TCR beta sequencing. The patients took part in an open-label, single-center phase 2 trial of ibrutinib monotherapy. Points the paper makes about the study in general: Lymph node repertoires were not examined, and the timing of sampling was not matched between patients in sustained remission and those whose disease progressed. At baseline, clonality was higher than in age-matched healthy donors and showed a strong correlation with circulating CD8+ T-cell counts. Public clonotypes were found to be uncommon and were observed to contract or remain stable during treatment; the increase in clonality was shown to reflect expansion of private clonotypes at ibrutinib response. Clonality rose at ibrutinib response, remained stable during sustained remission, and dropped back toward baseline at progression.

The goal of deep resolution MiSeq sequencing was a depth between 1 in 1 million and 1 in 200,000 T cells, and coverage averaged 10x per clonotype. The immunoSEQ hsTCRB Kit was used to generate the TCR beta libraries. Per the source publication's procedure: The data were analyzed with ImmunoSEQ Analyzer and ImmunoSEQ Data Assistant, and V, D and J gene assignments followed IMGT definitions. Clonality, with values ranging from 0 to 1, was calculated as one minus the normalized Shannon entropy of productive rearrangement frequencies. Public clonotype analysis was restricted to overrepresented clonotypes comprising at least 0.05% of each patient's repertoire. Thirteen age-matched healthy donor repertoires from immuneACCESS served as clonality controls. Drawn from immuneACCESS, this table holds only the in-frame rearrangements with V and J called that TCRdb kept. Clones are partly lost; checked studies trace under half to an unresolved V gene and leave the rest unexplained. D and trimming were read from the DNA, whereas the V and J calls and clone size are those reported in that table. The sample table contains roughly 160,000 clones; only one count was recorded for less than 85% of them. Of the sample, 3.5% to 5.5% falls within the top ten clones.

The sample here was PBMCs, taken after 24 months of ibrutinib treatment. This TCR derives from a human donor with chronic lymphocytic leukemia.

The CDR3 protein is CASRGEGTPGDGYTF. The nucleotides read TGCGCCAGCCGGGGAGAGGGGACGCCCGGGGATGGCTACACCTTC. This receptor chain uses TRBV5-1 and TRBJ1-2, and TRBD1 may be the D gene, going by 5 matching bases. Including the terminal cysteine and phenylalanine, the CDR3 comprises 15 residues. CDR3 DNA only is kept here, 45 bases in frame from base 1. Per the germline V gene, SGHRS is the CDR1 and YFSETQ is the CDR2. The V and J ends are trimmed by 7 bases and 6 bases, leaving 22 bases between them.